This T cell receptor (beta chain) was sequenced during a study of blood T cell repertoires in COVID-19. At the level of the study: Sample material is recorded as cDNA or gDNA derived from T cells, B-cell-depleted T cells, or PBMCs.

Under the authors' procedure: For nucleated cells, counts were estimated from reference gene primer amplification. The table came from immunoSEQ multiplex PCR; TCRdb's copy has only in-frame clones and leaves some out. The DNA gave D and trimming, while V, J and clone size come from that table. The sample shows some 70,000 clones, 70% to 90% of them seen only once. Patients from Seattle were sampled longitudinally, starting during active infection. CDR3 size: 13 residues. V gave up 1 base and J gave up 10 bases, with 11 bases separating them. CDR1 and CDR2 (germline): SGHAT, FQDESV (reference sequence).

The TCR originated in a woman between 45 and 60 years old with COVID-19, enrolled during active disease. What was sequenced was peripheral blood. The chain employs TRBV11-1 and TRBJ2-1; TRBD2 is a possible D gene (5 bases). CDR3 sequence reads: CASSLDPGVEQFF. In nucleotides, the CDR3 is TGTGCCAGCAGCTTAGATCCCGGGGTCGAGCAGTTCTTC.